Listed below are T cell receptor beta chains from one sample, sequenced in a study of CD8+ T cells in alopecia areata. The data were produced by immunoSEQ multiplex PCR, yet TCRdb's version contains in-frame clones alone and is incomplete. The repertoire consists of about 270,000 clones, with 60% occurring once and the leading ten covering more than 0.85%. Sequencing was performed on CD4+ T cells sorted from blood, taken between weeks 51 and 54, from a patient treated with tofacitinib. These receptors originate from a human donor with alopecia areata. Both conserved end residues are part of each CDR3. The order of the fields is V gene, CDR3 length, D gene, J gene, clone size, CDR3 DNA, CDR3 protein. D genes are given only for firm matches. Clone size, where shown, is once, few, many, or a class for clones that have expanded.

TRBV7-2	17	TRBD1	TRBJ2-4	once	TGTGCCAGCAGCTTAGTCTCAGGGGGTGTTGGCAAAAACATTCAGTACTTC	CASSLVSGGVGKNIQYF
TRBV30	13	-	TRBJ2-5	-	TGTGCCTGGAGTTGGGTTGGCACTGAGACCCAGTACTTC	CAWSWVGTETQYF
TRBV2	15	TRBD2	TRBJ2-3	few	TGTGCCAGCAGCCCGACTAGCGGGGGGCTTAATACGCAGTATTTT	CASSPTSGGLNTQYF
TRBV5-6	15	TRBD1	TRBJ2-7	-	TGTGCCAGCAGCTTGTACGACAGGGACTCCTACGAGCAGTACTTC	CASSLYDRDSYEQYF
TRBV7-2	12	TRBD1	TRBJ1-2	few	TGTGCCAGCAGCTCCCACAGGGGTGGCTACACCTTC	CASSSHRGGYTF
TRBV15	14	-	TRBJ1-5	-	TGTGCCACCAGGAGCAGGGATAGGACTCAGCCCCAGCATTTT	CATRSRDRTQPQHF
TRBV9	12	-	TRBJ2-2	few	TGTGCCAGCAGCCTTAGCCCCGGGGAGCTGTTTTTT	CASSLSPGELFF
TRBV30	13	TRBD1	TRBJ1-1	-	TGTGCCTGGAGGGACAGGGAGAACACTGAAGCTTTCTTT	CAWRDRENTEAFF
TRBV5-1	12	-	TRBJ2-5	-	TGCGCCAGCAGCTTGAGCCCGGAGACCCAGTACTTC	CASSLSPETQYF
TRBV6-6	13	-	TRBJ2-3	-	TGTGCCAGCAGTGCGGACCTCCAGGATACGCAGTATTTT	CASSADLQDTQYF
TRBV5-1	13	-	TRBJ2-7	-	TGCGCCAGCAGCTTGGTGACGCTCGACGAGCAGTACTTC	CASSLVTLDEQYF
TRBV19	15	TRBD1	TRBJ1-6	-	TGTGCCAGTAGCCCGGGACAGGGCTATAATTCACCCCTCCACTTT	CASSPGQGYNSPLHF
TRBV9	13	TRBD1	TRBJ1-5	-	TGTGCCAGCGCAGAGGGGGCAGGTCAGCCCCAGCATTTT	CASAEGAGQPQHF
TRBV4-1	15	TRBD1	TRBJ1-2	-	TGCGCCAGCAGCCAAGCGGGACAGGGGAACTATGGCTACACCTTC	CASSQAGQGNYGYTF
TRBV11-2	15	-	TRBJ2-6	-	TGTGCCAGCAGTCCCGACCGCTCTGGGGCCAACGTCCTGACTTTC	CASSPDRSGANVLTF